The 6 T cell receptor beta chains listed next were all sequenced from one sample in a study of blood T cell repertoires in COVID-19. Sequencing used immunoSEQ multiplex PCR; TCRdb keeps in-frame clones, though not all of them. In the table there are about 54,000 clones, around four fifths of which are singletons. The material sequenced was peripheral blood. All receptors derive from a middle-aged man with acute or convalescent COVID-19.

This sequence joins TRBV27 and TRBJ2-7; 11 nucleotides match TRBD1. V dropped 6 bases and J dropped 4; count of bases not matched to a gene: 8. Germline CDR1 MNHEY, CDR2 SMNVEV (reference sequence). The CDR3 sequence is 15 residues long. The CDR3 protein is CASSLGQGEQYEQYF. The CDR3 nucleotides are TGTGCCAGCAGCTTGGGACAGGGGGAACAGTACGAGCAGTACTTC.

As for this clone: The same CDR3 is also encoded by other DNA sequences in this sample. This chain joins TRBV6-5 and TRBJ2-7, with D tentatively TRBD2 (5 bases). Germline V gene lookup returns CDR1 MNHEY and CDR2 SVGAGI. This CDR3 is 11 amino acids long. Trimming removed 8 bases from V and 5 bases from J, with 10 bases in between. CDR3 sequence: CASGPGDEQYF. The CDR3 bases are TGTGCCAGCGGCCCCGGGGACGAGCAGTACTTC.

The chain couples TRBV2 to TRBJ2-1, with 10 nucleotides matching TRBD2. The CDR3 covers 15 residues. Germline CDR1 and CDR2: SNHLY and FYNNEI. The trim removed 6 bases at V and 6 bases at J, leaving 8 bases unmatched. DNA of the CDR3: TGTGCCAGCAGGAGGAGCGGGGGGGCTAGCAATGAGCAGTTCTTC. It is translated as CASRRSGGASNEQFF.

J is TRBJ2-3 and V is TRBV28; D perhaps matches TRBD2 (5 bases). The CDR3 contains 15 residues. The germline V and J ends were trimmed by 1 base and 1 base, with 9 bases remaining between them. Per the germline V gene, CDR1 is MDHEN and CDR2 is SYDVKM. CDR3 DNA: TGTGCCAGCAGTTTATTGGCGGGTGGCACAGATACGCAGTATTTT. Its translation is CASSLLAGGTDTQYF.

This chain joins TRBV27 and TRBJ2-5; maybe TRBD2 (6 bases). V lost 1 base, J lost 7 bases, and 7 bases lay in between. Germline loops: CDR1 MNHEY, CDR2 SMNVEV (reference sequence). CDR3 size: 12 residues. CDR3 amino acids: CASSLLGGTQYF. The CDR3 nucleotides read TGTGCCAGCAGTTTATTGGGGGGGACCCAGTACTTC.

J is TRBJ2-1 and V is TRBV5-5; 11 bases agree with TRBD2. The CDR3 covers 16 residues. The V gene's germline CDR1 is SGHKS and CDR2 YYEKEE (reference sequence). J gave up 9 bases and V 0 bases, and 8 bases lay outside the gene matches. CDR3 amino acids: CASSLVLSSGRIEQFF. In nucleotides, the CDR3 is TGTGCCAGCAGCTTGGTATTGTCTAGCGGGAGGATTGAGCAGTTCTTC.